This T cell receptor (beta chain) was recovered during a study of T cell repertoires in cytomegalovirus infection. Study at large: It was the public TCR beta signatures that indicated both CMV infection and matching HLA type. General observations from the study: CMV-specific TCR beta clonotypes restricted by HLA-C dominated the ex vivo response. Carriage of CMV together with the relevant HLA was identifiable through cumulative public TCR beta family frequency.

From the reads, TCRdb called clonotypes with MiXCR, one entry per CDR3 protein. The repertoire has some 680,000 distinct CDR3 sequences, 35% of them found once; the top ten carry around 2.6%. This clonotype was seen repeatedly, ten times or more. What it binds is not known. Trimming cost V 4 bases and J 7 bases, with 7 bases left between them. Per the germline V gene, CDR1 is SNHLY and CDR2 is FYNNEI. This CDR3 has 12 amino acids. The V and J genes are TRBV2 and TRBJ1-4; D unresolved. The source of this sequence is a human donor in good health (CMV status not recorded). Some clones in this sample may be carry-over from other donors' samples. Sample: PBMCs. CDR3 region: CASSVFSEKLFF. The CDR3 DNA reads TGTGCCAGCAGTGTGTTCAGTGAAAAACTGTTTTTT.